The source of this TCR beta chain is a study of human T cells and chemical hapten exposure. Study details: Patch tests containing 0.01% DPC, applied to the upper back, were read at 6 days.

The sample's time point: pre-sensitization, week 0. As for treatment: therapeutic diphenylcyclopropenone sensitization with weekly scalp DPC. The authors extracted total RNA from unfractionated whole blood. This CDR3 has 16 amino acids. Per the germline V gene, CDR1 is LGHNA and CDR2 is YSLEER. Trimming at V came to 0 bases and at J to 10 bases, leaving 9 bases not matched to a gene. The table lists this clonotype with a few counts. TCRdb independently ran MiXCR on the RACE reads; one entry per CDR3 protein. The table includes some 330,000 distinct CDR3 sequences, about 5% detected once. The material was whole blood, obtained in connection with sensitization to the hapten diphenylcyclopropenone (DPC). This receptor was obtained from a woman under 30 with alopecia areata. Some clones in this sample may be carry-over from other donors' samples. The V and J genes are TRBV4-3 and TRBJ1-1; 12 bases are shared with TRBD1. The CDR3 DNA is TGCGCCAGCAGCCAAGATACGGGACAGGGGGCCGGATCAGCTTTCTTT. Amino acid sequence: CASSQDTGQGAGSAFF.